The clone carrying this TCR beta chain was seen more than once but under ten times. Antigen unknown. The sample belongs to a study of response to subunit inactivated influenza vaccine. Findings and caveats of the study: Each seasonal influenza vaccination recruits few new T cells, the authors suggested.

V lost 0 bases and J lost 7, with 22 bases in between. This CDR3 is built from 19 residues. CDR1 and CDR2 (germline): LGHNA, YSLEER. A single record per CDR3 protein comes from TCRdb applying MiXCR to the RT-PCR reads. The table has more than 600,000 distinct CDR3 sequences, roughly 20% seen once. J is TRBJ1-6 and V is TRBV4-3, with D maybe TRBD1 (6 bases). This sample comprised PBMCs from blood, obtained more than 4 days after vaccination. The receptor was isolated from a man between 50 and 59 years old who received an inactivated influenza vaccine. CDR3 in amino acids: CASSQERDQGPFNNSPLHF. In nucleotides, the CDR3 is TGCGCCAGCAGCCAAGAAAGGGACCAGGGGCCATTTAACAATTCACCCCTCCACTTT.